A single sample is the source of the 14 T cell receptor beta chains below, sequenced in a study of blood T cells in healthy people across ages. With a J-beta primer mix and a sample-barcoded 5' primer, a second PCR ran about 7 to 12 cycles. TCRdb passed the 5' RACE reads through MiXCR, listing each CDR3 protein once. The data hold hundreds of thousands of distinct CDR3 sequences, with approximately 30% observed a single time. Sequenced material: blood. The receptors originated from a woman older than 75 in good health.

This clonotype was seen more than once but under ten times. A much larger clone lies a single base off, so this may be a read error. The rearrangement links TRBV12-3 or TRBV12-4 to TRBJ2-7; TRBD1 might be the D (6 bases). V lost 8 bases, J lost 7 bases, and 21 bases lay in between. CDR3 size: 14 residues. The CDR3 protein is CASEKKGVNNEQYF. CDR3 in DNA: TGTGCCAGCGAGAAGAAGGGGGTAAACAATGAGCAGTACTTC.

In this sample, this clonotype turned up a few times. The chain carries TRBV5-1 and TRBJ1-6; 7 nucleotides match TRBD1. V shed 4 bases and J 5 bases; nucleotides not matched to a gene: 3. Germline V lookup: CDR1 SGHRS, CDR2 YFSETQ. This CDR3 comprises 14 residues. The CDR3 sequence is CASSGGQNNSPLHF. The CDR3 DNA sequence: TGCGCCAGCAGCGGGGGACAGAATAATTCACCCCTCCACTTT.

The chain combines TRBV7-2 with TRBJ2-4; 9 bases fit TRBD1. The J call could be wrong; TRBJ2-7 is a better fit for the DNA end. CDR3 length: 15 amino acids. Germline-derived CDR1 and CDR2 are SGHTA and FQGNSA. The CDR3 protein is CASSLGVGTGNEQYF. DNA of the CDR3: TGTGCCAGCAGCTTAGGGGTTGGGACAGGGAACGAGCAGTACTTC.

Points on this clonotype: One end of the junction varies from germline; a read error may be responsible. CDR3 amino acids: CSSSADRYQPQHF. The CDR3, as DNA: TGTTCCAGCAGCGCCGACAGATATCAGCCCCAGCATTTT. This sequence joins TRBV7-9 and TRBJ1-5; D is possibly TRBD1 (5 bases). Germline lookup yields CDR1 SEHNR and CDR2 FQNEAQ (reference sequence). The CDR3 length is 13 residues.

V is TRBV20-1 and J is TRBJ2-3; 10 positions agree with TRBD2. The germline V gene encodes CDR1 DFQATT and CDR2 SNEGSKA (reference sequence). After removal of 2 bases from V and 4 bases from J, the junction contained 6 bases not matched to a gene. The CDR3 has 15 residues. CDR3 DNA: TGCAGTGCTAGAACTACTAGCGGGAAGGCAGATACGCAGTATTTT. Amino acids: CSARTTSGKADTQYF.

The chain joins TRBV7-2 to TRBJ2-7, with 7 nucleotides matching TRBD2. CDR3 length: 14 residues. With V trimmed by 5 bases and J by 2 bases, 6 bases remained unmatched. Germline CDR1 and CDR2: SGHTA and FQGNSA. CDR3 amino acids: CASSIQAGPYEQYF. CDR3 DNA sequence: TGTGCCAGCAGCATACAAGCGGGGCCCTACGAGCAGTACTTC.

The gene calls are TRBV30 and TRBJ1-4; TRBD1 might be the D (5 bases). This CDR3 has 13 amino acids. Between the trimmed V and J ends, which lost 5 bases and 2 bases, there was a span of 9 bases. Germline CDR1 reads GTSNPN; CDR2 reads SVGIG (reference sequence). CDR3 DNA sequence: TGTGCCTGGGCGGGGCAGACTAATGAAAAACTGTTTTTT. This translates into CAWAGQTNEKLFF.

This clonotype was counted many times. The chain joins TRBV5-1 to TRBJ2-7; a possible D gene is TRBD1 (6 bases). CDR3 length: 15 residues. V gave up 5 bases and J gave up 0 bases, with 15 bases separating them. Germline V CDR1 and CDR2: SGHRS, YFSETQ. In nucleotides, the CDR3 is TGCGCCAGCAGTTCCGGGACACGGAGCTCCTACGAGCAGTACTTC. Translated: CASSSGTRSSYEQYF.

This clonotype was seen repeatedly, ten times or more. The chain uses TRBV3-1 and TRBJ2-6; possibly TRBD2 for D (5 bases). The CDR3 runs 17 residues. Germline lookup yields CDR1 LGHDT and CDR2 YNNKEL (reference sequence). The V and J ends lost 3 bases and 1 base respectively, with 13 bases between them. CDR3 DNA sequence: TGTGCCAGCAGCCACAGATTGGGCGGGTCTGGGGCCAACGTCCTGACTTTC. Translation gives CASSHRLGGSGANVLTF.

This clonotype was counted many times. The V gene is TRBV4-2, the J gene TRBJ2-5; D might be TRBD2 (6 bases). The CDR3 consists of 15 residues. V lost 0 bases to trimming and J lost 2 bases, with 10 bases between them. CDR1 LGHNA and CDR2 YNFKEQ come from the germline V gene. The CDR3 DNA sequence: TGTGCCAGCAGCCAAGACCCCGGGACTCAAGAGACCCAGTACTTC. Translated: CASSQDPGTQETQYF.

Note on this clonotype: This may come from a read error, since a much larger clone is one base off. V gene TRBV6-6 combines with J gene TRBJ1-1; TRBD1 matches at 7 bases. Germline V lookup: CDR1 MNHNY, CDR2 SVGAGI (reference sequence). The CDR3 covers 14 residues. The CDR3 protein is CACSYPGGEGEAFF. The CDR3 DNA follows: TGTGCCTGCAGTTACCCAGGGGGAGAGGGTGAAGCTTTCTTT.

The chain couples TRBV3-1 to TRBJ1-1; perhaps TRBD1 as D (6 bases). The CDR3 consists of 16 residues. Germline CDR1 LGHDT, CDR2 YNNKEL (reference sequence). V lost 4 bases and J 1 base, leaving 16 bases between the germline ends. The CDR3 sequence: CASSPKSRDTNTEAFF. The CDR3 nucleotides read TGTGCCAGCAGCCCTAAATCCCGGGACACGAACACTGAAGCTTTCTTT.

Concerning this clonotype itself: A much larger clone sits a single nucleotide away, making a read error possible. The chain employs TRBV12-3 or TRBV12-4 and TRBJ2-7, with D possibly being TRBD1 or TRBD2 (5 bases each). The CDR3 has 15 residues. Between the trimmed V and J ends, which lost 3 bases and 3 bases, there was a span of 15 bases. CDR3 nucleotides: TGTGCCAGCAGTTTGCGTGGGGACCCCGTCTACGAGCAGTACTTC. It translates to CASSLRGDPVYEQYF.

This clonotype has a count of ten or more. This chain joins TRBV5-1 and TRBJ2-7; TRBD1 matches at 7 bases. Germline values: CDR1 SGHRS, CDR2 YFSETQ. Trimming removed 4 bases from V and 0 bases from J; junction bases left unmatched: 10. This CDR3 region has 16 residues. The DNA for the CDR3 is TGCGCCAGCAGCCCTAGGGGACAGATCAGCTCCTACGAGCAGTACTTC. Protein product: CASSPRGQISSYEQYF.